Below are 10 T cell receptor beta chains sequenced from a single sample in a study of T-cell reconstitution after alpha-beta-depleted transplantation in children. Library preparation (for TCRbeta) was performed with unique molecular identifiers. TCRdb reprocessed the PCR reads with MiXCR, giving one entry per CDR3 protein. The sample includes 350,000 to 450,000 distinct CDR3 sequences, 13% of them seen just once. This sample comprised PBMCs, obtained from the stem cell graft. Receptor source: a human donor who donated a stem cell graft to a child with Fanconi anemia.

The V gene is TRBV19, the J gene TRBJ1-2; D is uncertain. Germline V lookup: CDR1 LNHDA, CDR2 SQIVND (reference sequence). With 8 bases removed from V and 6 bases from J, the gap between germline ends came to 13 bases. The CDR3 is 12 residues long. CDR3: CASSTSWDGYTF. CDR3 bases: TGTGCCAGTTCAACCTCCTGGGATGGCTACACCTTC.

The sample holds many counts of this clonotype. V is TRBV7-9 and J is TRBJ2-1, with D perhaps matching TRBD1 (7 bases). The CDR3 length is 17 residues. V was shortened by 5 bases and J by 2 bases, with 19 bases between the two germline ends. Germline V gives CDR1 SEHNR, CDR2 FQNEAQ (reference sequence). CDR3 bases: TGTGCCAGCAGCCCTATGGGCCAGGGGGGCGCCTACAATGAGCAGTTCTTC. It translates to CASSPMGQGGAYNEQFF.

The chain carries TRBV7-8 and TRBJ2-1; D is undetermined. This CDR3 is built from 15 residues. Trimming shortened V by 0 bases and J by 2 bases, and 8 bases separated the two germline ends. The germline V gene has CDR1 SGHVS and CDR2 FQNEAQ. Here the CDR3 DNA reads TGTGCCAGCAGCTTAGCGGAGTCGGCCTACAATGAGCAGTTCTTC. As protein: CASSLAESAYNEQFF.

This chain uses TRBV5-6 with TRBJ1-1; weak D call: TRBD1 (5 bases). This CDR3 has 14 residues. Trimming removed 0 bases from V and 4 bases from J, with 10 bases in between. CDR1 and CDR2 from the germline V gene are SGHDT and YYEEEE. The CDR3 nucleotides read TGTGCCAGCAGCTTGGAGAACAGGCGCACTGAAGCTTTCTTT. Its translation is CASSLENRRTEAFF.

This clonotype was detected many times. J is TRBJ1-5 and V is TRBV12-3 or TRBV12-4, with D possibly matching TRBD1 (5 bases). The length of the CDR3 is 14 residues. V gave up 2 bases and J gave up 2 bases, with 7 bases separating them. The CDR3 DNA reads as TGTGCCAGCAGTTTACGGGGGGGCAATCAGCCCCAGCATTTT. Translation: CASSLRGGNQPQHF.

This clonotype has a count of ten or more. The chain employs TRBV7-9 and TRBJ2-7; TRBD1 matches 8 bases. CDR1 is SEHNR, CDR2 FQNEAQ, per germline (reference sequence). After removal of 4 bases from V and 0 bases from J, the junction contained 8 bases not matched to a gene. The CDR3 has 16 amino acids. CDR3 in amino acids: CASSSGQAGPSYEQYV. The DNA of the CDR3 is TGTGCCAGCAGCTCGGGACAGGCTGGCCCCTCCTACGAGCAGTACGTC.

This clonotype was counted a few times. The J gene is TRBJ2-7, the V gene TRBV7-2; 12 bases are a match to TRBD2. The CDR3 sequence is 14 residues long. The J segment lost 7 bases and the V segment lost 2 bases, leaving 3 bases of the junction unmatched. Germline V CDR1 and CDR2: SGHTA, FQGNSA. CDR3 coding DNA: TGTGCCAGCAGCTTATCCGGGACTAGCGGGGAGCAGTACGTC. Protein product: CASSLSGTSGEQYV.

The chain has TRBV20-1 and TRBJ1-1; 10 bases map to TRBD1. Trimming cost V 4 bases and J 0 bases; bases outside gene matches: 8. Germline CDR1 DFQATT, CDR2 SNEGSKA (reference sequence). CDR3 length equals 16 residues. CDR3 bases: TGCAGTGCTACCTTGCCGACAGGGGGCCTGAACACTGAAGCTTTCTTT. Translating it yields CSATLPTGGLNTEAFF.

Many counts were recorded for this clonotype. The chain combines TRBV20-1 with TRBJ2-7; D is perhaps TRBD2 (6 bases). Germline values: CDR1 DFQATT, CDR2 SNEGSKA (reference sequence). The V and J ends lost 5 bases and 2 bases respectively, with 16 bases between them. There are 14 residues in the CDR3. The DNA of the CDR3 is TGCAGTGCTCGGGGCGGGGCAGGGACCTACGAGCAGTACTTC. Encoded protein: CSARGGAGTYEQYF.

This clonotype has more than one count but fewer than ten. This chain joins TRBV7-8 and TRBJ1-5, with D perhaps TRBD1 (5 bases). Germline V gives CDR1 SGHVS, CDR2 FQNEAQ. There are 15 residues in the CDR3. The ends were cut back, 0 bases at V and 4 bases at J, with 10 bases in the middle. CDR3 nucleotide sequence: TGTGCCAGCAGCTTAGCCGGGACGGGAAATCAGCCCCAGCATTTT. Its translation is CASSLAGTGNQPQHF.